This TCR beta chain was recorded in a study of blood T cell repertoires in COVID-19. For the study at large: Samples came from the United States, Italy and Spain, spanning acute and convalescent COVID-19.

This clone showed up just once. In the original analysis: Reference gene primer amplification gave nucleated cell count estimates. Repertoires were generated with immunoSEQ multiplex PCR, while TCRdb's copy carries only in-frame clones and drops some. The V and J calls and the clone size are those of that table, but D and trimming were determined from the DNA. The data contain 110,000 to 150,000 clones, around 85% of them singletons. The TCR was taken from a man between 45 and 60 years old with acute or convalescent COVID-19. Material: peripheral blood.

CDR3 nucleotides: TGTGCCAGCAGTCGGACTAGCTACGAGCAGTACTTC. It specifies CASSRTSYEQYF. The chain has TRBV27 and TRBJ2-7; 7 bases are shared with TRBD2. The V segment lost 5 bases and the J segment 3 bases; nucleotides outside the gene matches: 1. Germline V gene data show CDR1 as MNHEY and CDR2 as SMNVEV (reference sequence). CDR3 size: 12 residues.